The 3 T cell receptor beta chains listed next were all sequenced from one sample in a study of CD8 T cells in Susac syndrome. An input of about 0.45 to 1 ug of RNA was subjected to reverse transcription using random hexamers. TCRdb used MiXCR to reprocess the immunoSEQ multiplex PCR reads, holding one entry per CDR3 protein. Of some 80,000 distinct CDR3 sequences in the sample, around 94% were seen once. The specimen sequenced was CD8+ T cells from PBMCs. Source of these receptors: a human donor in good health.

This clonotype has a single count. V gene TRBV28 combines with J gene TRBJ2-7; D may be TRBD1 (6 bases). The CDR3 loop spans 13 amino acids. In germline, CDR1 is MDHEN, CDR2 SYDVKM. Deletions cut 7 bases from V and 0 bases from J, with 10 bases between. The CDR3 protein is CASKSGHSYEQYV. The CDR3 bases are TGTGCCAGCAAATCGGGACACTCCTACGAGCAGTACGTC.

The gene calls are TRBV7-9 and TRBJ2-5; 9 nucleotides agree with TRBD2. Unmatched junction bases numbered 7, after V lost 0 bases and J lost 5 bases. CDR1 and CDR2 from the germline V gene are SEHNR and FQNEAQ (reference sequence). The CDR3 is 16 residues long. CDR3: CASSLALGTSPETQYF. CDR3 DNA: TGTGCCAGCAGCTTAGCGCTGGGGACTAGCCCGGAGACCCAGTACTTC.

V usage is TRBV6-5 and J usage is TRBJ1-5; tentatively, D is TRBD1 (6 bases). V lost 2 bases to trimming and J lost 5 bases, with 13 bases between them. Germline CDR1 is MNHEY and CDR2 is SVGAGI. This CDR3 is built from 15 residues. CDR3 in DNA: TGTGCCAGCAGTTACAACCGGGACACGCATCAGCCCCAGCATTTT. This gives the protein CASSYNRDTHQPQHF.